The text below deals with one TCR beta chain. What it binds is not known. This sample includes further DNA sequences coding for the same CDR3. This entry belongs to a study of glioma-infiltrating T cells after dendritic cell vaccination. Whole-study findings and limits: Few patients contributed both blood and tumor specimens.

Time point indicated: after dendritic cell vaccination, including at tumor progression/relapse. Profiled with immunoSEQ multiplex PCR; TCRdb holds only in-frame clones, not every one. The sample carries 100,000 to 120,000 clones, about 90% recorded once. The CDR3 totals 17 residues. The V and J ends lost 0 bases and 0 bases, in that order; junction bases with no gene match: 4. Germline lookup yields CDR1 SGDLS and CDR2 YYNGEE. Sequences were derived from blood, sampled after dendritic cell vaccination. The receptor comes from a human donor with glioblastoma. The genes are TRBV9 and TRBJ2-3; 10 bases align to TRBD1. The CDR3 loop reads CASSVEGQGLSTDTQYF. The DNA for the CDR3 is TGTGCCAGCAGCGTAGAGGGACAGGGGCTTAGCACAGATACGCAGTATTTT.